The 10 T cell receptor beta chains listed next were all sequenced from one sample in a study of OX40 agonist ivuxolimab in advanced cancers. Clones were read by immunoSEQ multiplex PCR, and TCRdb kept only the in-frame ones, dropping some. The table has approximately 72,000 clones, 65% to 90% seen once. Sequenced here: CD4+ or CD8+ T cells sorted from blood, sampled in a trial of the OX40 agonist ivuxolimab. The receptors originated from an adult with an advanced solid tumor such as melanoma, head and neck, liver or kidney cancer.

CDR3 sequence (DNA): TGTGCCAGCAGCCAAGATGTTGTGGGAGCGGGGGGCGAGCAGTACTTC. Translated: CASSQDVVGAGGEQYF. The chain joins TRBV4-2 to TRBJ2-7; 9 positions agree with TRBD2. The junction had 9 bases not matched to a gene; V was cut back by 0 bases and J by 6 bases. Germline V lookup: CDR1 LGHNA, CDR2 YNFKEQ. The CDR3 extends over 16 amino acids.

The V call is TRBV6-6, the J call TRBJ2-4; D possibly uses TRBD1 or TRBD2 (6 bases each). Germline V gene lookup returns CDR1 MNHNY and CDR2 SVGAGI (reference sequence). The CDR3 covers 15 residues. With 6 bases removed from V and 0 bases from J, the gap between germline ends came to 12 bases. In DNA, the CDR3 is TGTGCCAGCAGCCCCGGGGGCCTAGCCAAAAACATTCAGTACTTC. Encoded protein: CASSPGGLAKNIQYF.

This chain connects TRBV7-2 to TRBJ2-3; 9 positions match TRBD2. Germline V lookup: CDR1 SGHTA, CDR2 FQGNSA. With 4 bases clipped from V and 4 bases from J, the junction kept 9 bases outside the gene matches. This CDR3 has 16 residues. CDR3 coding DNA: TGTGCCAGCAGCTCGGGACTAGCTGCGGGCTCAGATACGCAGTATTTT. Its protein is CASSSGLAAGSDTQYF.

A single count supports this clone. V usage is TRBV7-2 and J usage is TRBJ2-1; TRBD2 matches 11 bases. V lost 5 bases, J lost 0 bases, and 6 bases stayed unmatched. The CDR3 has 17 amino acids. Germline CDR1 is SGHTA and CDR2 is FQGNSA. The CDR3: CASSLIAGGGSYNEQFF. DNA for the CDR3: TGTGCCAGCAGCCTCATAGCGGGAGGGGGCTCCTACAATGAGCAGTTCTTC.

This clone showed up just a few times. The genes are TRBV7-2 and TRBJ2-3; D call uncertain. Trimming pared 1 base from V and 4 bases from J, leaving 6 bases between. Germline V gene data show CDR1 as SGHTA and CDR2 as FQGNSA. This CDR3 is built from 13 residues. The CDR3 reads CASSLDPADTQYF. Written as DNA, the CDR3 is TGTGCCAGCAGCTTAGACCCGGCAGATACGCAGTATTTT.

CDR3 sequence (DNA): TGTGCCAGCTCGGGACTAGCGCGATCCTCCTACAATGAGCAGTTCTTC. Protein sequence: CASSGLARSSYNEQFF. The rearrangement links TRBV19 to TRBJ2-1, with TRBD2 identical over 10 bases. Germline assignment: CDR1 LNHDA and CDR2 SQIVND (reference sequence). The CDR3 has 16 amino acids. V lost 9 bases and J lost 0; bases outside the gene matches: 8.

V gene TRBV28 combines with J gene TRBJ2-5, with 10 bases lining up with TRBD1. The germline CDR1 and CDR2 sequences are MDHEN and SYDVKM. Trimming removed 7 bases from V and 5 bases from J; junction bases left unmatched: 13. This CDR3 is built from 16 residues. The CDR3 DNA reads TGTGCCAGCAATCTCCCGGGACAGGGGTTCCTGGAGACCCAGTACTTC. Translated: CASNLPGQGFLETQYF.

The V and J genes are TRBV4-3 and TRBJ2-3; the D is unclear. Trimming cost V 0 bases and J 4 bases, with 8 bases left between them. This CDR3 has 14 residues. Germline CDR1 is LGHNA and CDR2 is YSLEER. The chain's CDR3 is CASSQDKVSDTQYF. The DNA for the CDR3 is TGCGCCAGCAGCCAAGATAAGGTTTCAGATACGCAGTATTTT.

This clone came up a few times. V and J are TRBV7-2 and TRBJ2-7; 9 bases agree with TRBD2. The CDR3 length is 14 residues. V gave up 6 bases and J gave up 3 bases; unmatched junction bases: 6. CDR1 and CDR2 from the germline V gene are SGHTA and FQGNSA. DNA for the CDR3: TGTGCCAGCAGGTCTAGCGGGGCCAACTACGAGCAGTACTTC. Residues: CASRSSGANYEQYF.

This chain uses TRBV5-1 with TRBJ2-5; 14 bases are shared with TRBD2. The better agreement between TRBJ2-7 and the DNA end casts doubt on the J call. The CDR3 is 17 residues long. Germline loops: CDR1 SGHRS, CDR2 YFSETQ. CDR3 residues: CASSYGLAGGYSYEQYF. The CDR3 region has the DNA TGCGCCAGCAGCTATGGACTAGCGGGAGGCTACTCCTACGAGCAGTACTTC.